One and the same sample provided the 31 T cell receptor beta chains below, sequenced in a study of blood T cell repertoires in COVID-19. Profiled with immunoSEQ multiplex PCR; TCRdb holds only in-frame clones, not every one. The table has 35,000 to 55,000 clones, 82% seen once; the top ten hold more than 4%. Specimen: peripheral blood. These receptors were collected from a woman aged 70-85 years with acute or convalescent COVID-19.

V usage is TRBV10-3 and J usage is TRBJ1-1, with a tentative D call TRBD1 (5 bases). The CDR3 has 13 residues. Germline loops: CDR1 ENHRY, CDR2 SYGVKD. Trimming cost V 6 bases and J 4 bases, with 12 bases left between them. In nucleotides, the CDR3 is TGTGCCATCAGACACGACAGTGCCACTGAAGCTTTCTTT. This gives the protein CAIRHDSATEAFF.

The chain is built from TRBV4-2 and TRBJ1-2, with D perhaps matching TRBD1 (5 bases). Trimming took off 1 base at V and 3 bases at J, with 12 bases between the two ends. Germline CDR1 reads LGHNA; CDR2 reads YNFKEQ. The CDR3 loop spans 15 amino acids. DNA for the CDR3: TGTGCCAGCAGCCAAGCCCTCCAGGGTGACTATGGCTACACCTTC. Residues: CASSQALQGDYGYTF.

V usage is TRBV18 and J usage is TRBJ1-1; 7 bases align to TRBD1. The J segment lost 4 bases and the V segment lost 3 bases, leaving 5 bases of the junction unmatched. The germline CDR1 and CDR2 sequences are KGHSH and LQKENI. This CDR3 has 14 residues. CDR3 amino acids: CASSPYRGFTEAFF. As DNA, the CDR3 is TGTGCCAGCTCACCCTACAGGGGATTCACTGAAGCTTTCTTT.

This chain links TRBV27 with TRBJ2-1, with 7 bases aligning to TRBD2. V lost 4 bases to trimming and J lost 9 bases; unmatched junction nucleotides: 18. CDR1 and CDR2 from the germline V gene are MNHEY and SMNVEV (reference sequence). The CDR3 totals 17 residues. CDR3 sequence reads: CASSYPGTAAGAVEQFF. The CDR3 nucleotides are TGTGCCAGCAGTTACCCCGGGACTGCGGCGGGAGCGGTTGAGCAGTTCTTC.

The rearrangement uses TRBV9 and TRBJ2-2; 9 positions match TRBD1. V was pared by 2 bases and J by 3 bases, with 2 bases of the junction left unmatched. This CDR3 has 15 amino acids. Germline-derived CDR1 and CDR2 are SGDLS and YYNGEE. Written as DNA, the CDR3 is TGTGCCAGCAGCGTGGACAGGGGATACACCGGGGAGCTGTTTTTT. Translated, it gives CASSVDRGYTGELFF.

The rearrangement links TRBV28 to TRBJ2-7, with TRBD2 as a possible D gene (6 bases). Trimming stripped 6 bases from V and 4 bases from J, with 22 bases between. CDR3 size: 16 residues. Germline CDR1 MDHEN, CDR2 SYDVKM. CDR3 sequence reads: CASRPPGNSGPYEQYF. The CDR3 DNA reads TGTGCCAGCAGACCACCGGGGAATAGCGGTCCTTACGAGCAGTACTTC.

The chain joins TRBV6-2 or TRBV6-3 to TRBJ1-2; 11 bases fit TRBD1. The CDR3 contains 18 residues. V gave up 6 bases and J gave up 8 bases; unmatched junction bases: 20. The germline V gene has CDR1 MNHEY and CDR2 SVGEGT. For the CDR3, the DNA is TGTGCCAGCAGCAAATCTCTACTACGAGGGGGACAGGGGGTCGGCTACACCTTC. Protein: CASSKSLLRGGQGVGYTF.

This clone was seen just once. The rearrangement uses TRBV7-9 and TRBJ2-5; 10 bases are a match to TRBD2. Trimming took 3 bases from V and 4 from J; bases not matched to a gene: 5. CDR3 length equals 15 residues. Germline CDR1 reads SEHNR; CDR2 reads FQNEAQ (reference sequence). Here the CDR3 reads CASSLPGLARETQYF. The CDR3 DNA reads TGTGCCAGCAGCTTGCCGGGACTAGCGAGAGAGACCCAGTACTTC. The full variable domain, with the rest looked up from reference TRBV7-9 and TRBJ2-5, is DTGVSQNPRHKITKRGQNVTFRCDPISEHNRLYWYRQTLGQGPEFLTYFQNEAQLEKSRLLSDRFSAERPKGSFSTLEIQRTEQGDSAMYLCASSLPGLARETQYFGPGTRLLVL.

The rearrangement links TRBV4-1 to TRBJ2-7; a weak D match, TRBD2 (7 bases). Trimming shortened V by 5 bases and J by 2 bases, and 22 bases separated the two germline ends. Germline CDR1 and CDR2: MGHRA and YSYEKL. This CDR3 comprises 17 residues. DNA for the CDR3: TGCGCCAGCAGCTATCAAGGGGGGGTTCGGGAACCCTACGAGCAGTACTTC. It codes for CASSYQGGVREPYEQYF.

The rearrangement joins TRBV5-1 to TRBJ2-7; the D gene is possibly TRBD2 (6 bases). This CDR3 is built from 15 residues. Per germline, CDR1 SGHRS and CDR2 YFSETQ. V was pared by 2 bases and J by 5 bases, with 17 bases between. CDR3: CASSLVFGGWDEQYF. DNA for the CDR3: TGCGCCAGCAGCTTAGTATTCGGGGGTTGGGACGAGCAGTACTTC.

This rearrangement joins TRBV14 to TRBJ1-1; TRBD1 matches at 8 bases. Germline assignment: CDR1 SGHDN and CDR2 FVKESK. The CDR3 consists of 17 residues. The junction had 10 bases not matched to a gene; V was cut back by 4 bases and J by 0 bases. The CDR3 loop reads CASSPLRTGPLNTEAFF. CDR3 nucleotides: TGTGCCAGCAGCCCACTACGGACAGGGCCATTGAACACTGAAGCTTTCTTT.

The chain employs TRBV24-1 and TRBJ2-2, with a tentative D call TRBD2 (6 bases). The CDR3 loop spans 13 amino acids. Looked up from germline, CDR1 is KGHDR and CDR2 is SFDVKD. V shed 9 bases and J shed 4 bases, with 11 bases lying between them. CDR3: CATGRDGTGELFF. The DNA of the CDR3 is TGTGCCACCGGGCGGGATGGCACCGGGGAGCTGTTTTTT.

V gene TRBV7-8 combines with J gene TRBJ2-7, with 9 bases lining up with TRBD2. The CDR3 covers 15 residues. Germline values: CDR1 SGHVS, CDR2 FQNEAQ. V was pared by 2 bases and J by 4 bases, with 6 bases of the junction left unmatched. The CDR3 region has the DNA TGTGCCAGCAGCTTAAGGGCGGGAGGGCCGTACGAGCAGTACTTC. Translation: CASSLRAGGPYEQYF.

V is TRBV24-1 and J is TRBJ2-5, with D tentatively TRBD1 (5 bases). Germline V gene data show CDR1 as KGHDR and CDR2 as SFDVKD. Trimming left V 5 bases short and J 1 base short, with 10 bases between. The CDR3 is made up of 14 amino acids. The CDR3 loop is CATSGGSLQETQYF. CDR3 sequence (DNA): TGTGCCACCAGTGGGGGCAGCCTCCAAGAGACCCAGTACTTC.

The CDR3 loop is CASSYSRDRGGETQYF. The CDR3 DNA sequence: TGTGCCAGCAGTTACTCCCGGGACAGGGGTGGAGAGACCCAGTACTTC. This sequence joins TRBV6-2 or TRBV6-3 and TRBJ2-5, with TRBD1 matching 10 bases. Germline CDR1 and CDR2: MNHEY and SVGEGT. This CDR3 region has 16 residues. Losses at the gene ends were 0 bases for V and 4 bases for J; bases not matched to a gene: 5.

This chain links TRBV9 with TRBJ2-4, with D tentatively TRBD1 (5 bases). CDR3 length: 14 amino acids. The germline V gene encodes CDR1 SGDLS and CDR2 YYNGEE. Trimming cost V 0 bases and J 7 bases, with 11 bases left between them. The chain's CDR3 is CASSVGQGLNIQYF. CDR3 coding DNA: TGTGCCAGCAGCGTAGGGCAGGGCCTGAACATTCAGTACTTC.

The rearrangement links TRBV5-1 to TRBJ2-3; 11 positions match TRBD1. Trimming at V came to 1 base and at J to 6 bases, leaving 7 bases not matched to a gene. The CDR3 runs 16 residues. In germline, CDR1 is SGHRS, CDR2 YFSETQ. CDR3 DNA sequence: TGCGCCAGCAGCTTGCCGAGGACAGGGGGCATGGATACGCAGTATTTT. Residues: CASSLPRTGGMDTQYF.

In this sample, this clone turned up once. V usage is TRBV6-5 and J usage is TRBJ1-6; TRBD1 aligns across 7 bases. V lost 0 bases, J lost 7 bases, and 6 bases stayed unmatched. Germline V gene sequence: CDR1 MNHEY, CDR2 SVGAGI. The length of the CDR3 is 16 residues. The CDR3 DNA follows: TGTGCCAGCAGTTACTCCCAGGGACAGAGAAATTCACCCCTCCACTTT. It translates to CASSYSQGQRNSPLHF.

The gene calls are TRBV5-4 and TRBJ2-1; no firm D call. Deletions cut 1 base from V and 9 bases from J, with 5 bases between. Germline V CDR1 and CDR2: SGHNT, YYREEE (reference sequence). The CDR3 loop spans 11 amino acids. CDR3 in DNA: TGTGCCAGCAGCTTGAGGAGTGAGCAGTTCTTC. It translates to CASSLRSEQFF.

V gene TRBV19 combines with J gene TRBJ2-2, with 9 bases that match TRBD1. The CDR3 extends over 16 amino acids. Germline trimming cut 3 bases from V and 5 bases from J; bases unmatched to any gene: 7. Germline V gene sequence: CDR1 LNHDA, CDR2 SQIVND (reference sequence). In nucleotides, the CDR3 is TGTGCCAGTAGTATCCCGGGACAGGGTAATACCGGGGAGCTGTTTTTT. Its protein product is CASSIPGQGNTGELFF. The complete variable domain, with remaining parts taken from reference TRBV19 and TRBJ2-2, reads DGGITQSPKYLFRKEGQNVTLSCEQNLNHDAMYWYRQDPGQGLRLIYYSQIVNDFQKGDIAEGYSVSREKKESFPLTVTSAQKNPTAFYLCASSIPGQGNTGELFFGEGSRLTVL.

This chain joins TRBV29-1 and TRBJ1-2, with TRBD1 matching 11 bases. This CDR3 spans 17 amino acids. Germline-derived CDR1 and CDR2 are SQVTM and ANQGSEA. The junction had 15 bases not matched to a gene; V was cut back by 6 bases and J by 3 bases. The CDR3 loop reads CSVARRDRGAVDYGYTF. The CDR3, as DNA: TGCAGCGTGGCCAGGCGGGACAGGGGGGCGGTGGACTATGGCTACACCTTC.

V gene TRBV27 combines with J gene TRBJ2-7, with D maybe TRBD1 (5 bases). Per germline, CDR1 MNHEY and CDR2 SMNVEV (reference sequence). This CDR3 is built from 15 residues. With 5 bases removed from V and 4 bases from J, the gap between germline ends came to 18 bases. As DNA, the CDR3 is TGTGCCAGCAGTCCCTACCGACAGAGACCTTACGAGCAGTACTTC. Protein: CASSPYRQRPYEQYF.

The rearrangement joins TRBV9 to TRBJ2-1; 10 nucleotides agree with TRBD2. The CDR3 has 15 amino acids. The J segment lost 3 bases and the V segment lost 6 bases, leaving 6 bases of the junction unmatched. Germline CDR1 SGDLS, CDR2 YYNGEE. The DNA for the CDR3 is TGTGCCAGCAACCCTTTAGCGGGAGGCTACAATGAGCAGTTCTTC. As protein: CASNPLAGGYNEQFF.

The chain uses TRBV3-1 (or the pseudogene TRBV3-2) and TRBJ2-1; TRBD2 is a possible D gene (6 bases). Deletions cut 3 bases from V and 6 bases from J, with 12 bases between. Germline CDR1 and CDR2: LGHDT and YNNKEL (reference sequence). The CDR3 is made up of 14 amino acids. CDR3 region: CASSQYPAGNEQFF. Written as DNA, the CDR3 is TGTGCCAGCAGCCAGTACCCAGCGGGCAATGAGCAGTTCTTC.

This sequence joins TRBV3-1 (or the pseudogene TRBV3-2) and TRBJ1-2; no clear D gene. CDR3 length equals 15 residues. Germline V gene lookup returns CDR1 LGHDT and CDR2 YNNKEL (reference sequence). The V end was cut by 0 bases, the J end by 0 bases, with 8 bases between. The CDR3 bases are TGTGCCAGCAGCCAAGATCCCCGGGCTAACTATGGCTACACCTTC. Encoded protein: CASSQDPRANYGYTF.

The gene calls are TRBV7-6 and TRBJ1-1; 7 bases align to TRBD1. The ends lost 1 base at V and 1 base at J; junction bases unmatched: 6. Germline assignment: CDR1 SGHVS and CDR2 FNYEAQ. The CDR3 has 16 residues. CDR3 loop: CASSLGPGGANTEAFF. The CDR3 DNA reads as TGTGCCAGCAGCTTAGGTCCAGGGGGAGCGAACACTGAAGCTTTCTTT.

The rearrangement joins TRBV7-2 to TRBJ2-5; 14 bases fit TRBD2. The CDR3 consists of 18 residues. V trimming: 6 bases; J trimming: 4 bases; junction bases outside the gene matches: 13. Per the germline V gene, CDR1 is SGHTA and CDR2 is FQGNSA. The CDR3 loop reads CASRGGTSGSLLGETQYF. In DNA form, the CDR3 reads TGTGCCAGCAGAGGGGGGACTAGCGGGAGCCTCCTGGGAGAGACCCAGTACTTC.

CDR3 sequence (DNA): TGCGCCAGCAGCTCCACAGGGGGCGCCGTTGGGGCCAACGTCCTGACTTTC. Translation gives CASSSTGGAVGANVLTF. The chain has TRBV5-1 and TRBJ2-6, with TRBD1 identical over 9 bases. CDR1 is SGHRS and CDR2 is YFSETQ in the germline V gene. CDR3 length: 17 amino acids. The ends lost 3 bases at V and 3 bases at J; junction bases unmatched: 7.

The chain recombines TRBV24-1 with TRBJ2-1; D is possibly TRBD1 (5 bases). Germline-derived CDR1 and CDR2 are KGHDR and SFDVKD. This CDR3 contains 15 residues. Between the trimmed V and J ends, which lost 3 bases and 6 bases, there was a span of 14 bases. The CDR3 DNA reads as TGTGCCACCAGTGATAGGGGCCACACGATCAATGAGCAGTTCTTC. It is translated as CATSDRGHTINEQFF.

This chain connects TRBV5-1 to TRBJ2-7, with TRBD1 identical over 7 bases. Unmatched junction bases numbered 12, after V lost 4 bases and J lost 5 bases. The CDR3 loop spans 15 amino acids. Germline values: CDR1 SGHRS, CDR2 YFSETQ. The CDR3 region has the DNA TGCGCCAGCAGCGTTCAAACAGGGGATTCGAACGAGCAGTACTTC. Translated, it gives CASSVQTGDSNEQYF.

V is TRBV6-6 and J is TRBJ1-1, with a tentative D call TRBD1 (5 bases). V lost 10 bases to trimming and J lost 3 bases, with 12 bases between them. Germline-derived CDR1 and CDR2 are MNHNY and SVGAGI (reference sequence). The CDR3 covers 12 residues. Here the CDR3 DNA reads TGTGCCATCCGCCGGGGGGACACTGAAGCTTTCTTT. Its protein is CAIRRGDTEAFF.